A single sample is the source of the 16 T cell receptor beta chains below, sequenced in a study of PD-1 blockade in classical Hodgkin lymphoma. The table came from immunoSEQ multiplex PCR; TCRdb's copy has only in-frame clones and leaves some out. The sample has approximately 99,000 clones; roughly nine tenths are singletons. Relapse was seen in all patients after autologous stem cell transplantation, and brentuximab vedotin exposure was variable. The sequencing used peripheral blood mononuclear cells (PBMCs), collected before the second cycle of nivolumab. These receptors came from a human donor with classical Hodgkin lymphoma.

The V and J genes are TRBV19 and TRBJ2-7; D perhaps matches TRBD1 (6 bases). Germline V CDR1 and CDR2: LNHDA, SQIVND (reference sequence). This CDR3 is built from 12 residues. V was pared by 5 bases and J by 6 bases, with 11 bases between. The CDR3 here is CASSPTGLEQYF. The CDR3 DNA reads as TGTGCCAGTAGTCCAACAGGGCTCGAGCAGTACTTC.

In nucleotides, the CDR3 is TGTGCCAGTAGTGGACCGGGACAGGGAGATGAAAAACTGTTTTTT. Amino acid sequence: CASSGPGQGDEKLFF. This chain uses TRBV19 with TRBJ1-4; 9 nucleotides match TRBD1. Germline values: CDR1 LNHDA, CDR2 SQIVND (reference sequence). J was trimmed by 6 bases and V by 5 bases; bases with no gene match: 7. The CDR3 is 15 amino acids.

This chain uses TRBV6-5 with TRBJ1-1; D is ambiguous. CDR1 and CDR2 from the germline V gene are MNHEY and SVGAGI. The CDR3 has 14 residues. The germline V and J ends were trimmed by 6 bases and 3 bases, with 14 bases remaining between them. DNA of the CDR3: TGTGCCAGCAGCCCACGAGTTTCCGACACTGAAGCTTTCTTT. Residues: CASSPRVSDTEAFF.

The rearrangement joins TRBV6-5 to TRBJ2-2; D might be TRBD1 (6 bases). Trimming removed 6 bases from V and 4 bases from J, with 12 bases in between. This CDR3 has 14 amino acids. Germline-derived CDR1 and CDR2 are MNHEY and SVGAGI. DNA of the CDR3: TGTGCCAGCAGAAAACAGGGTGGCACCGGGGAGCTGTTTTTT. Amino acids: CASRKQGGTGELFF.

The chain carries TRBV6-5 and TRBJ2-1; no clear D gene. The CDR3 loop spans 16 amino acids. Trimming took off 0 bases at V and 7 bases at J, with 16 bases between the two ends. The germline CDR1 and CDR2 sequences are MNHEY and SVGAGI. CDR3 DNA: TGTGCCAGCAGTTACTCCGTACTTCCCGCCGTAAATGAGCAGTTCTTC. Translated: CASSYSVLPAVNEQFF.

Details on this clone: At the DNA level, this CDR3 is encoded by other sequences in the same sample as well. The V call is TRBV18, the J call TRBJ2-5, with D perhaps given as TRBD1 or TRBD2 (5 bases each). CDR3 length equals 13 residues. V lost 2 bases and J 5 bases, leaving 9 bases between the germline ends. Germline CDR1 KGHSH, CDR2 LQKENI. The DNA of the CDR3 is TGTGCCAGCTCACCAACGGGGCGGGAGACCCAGTACTTC. It codes for CASSPTGRETQYF.

V and J are TRBV19 and TRBJ2-7; possibly TRBD2 for D (6 bases). In germline, CDR1 is LNHDA, CDR2 SQIVND (reference sequence). The CDR3 runs to 14 residues. Trimming pared 1 base from V and 5 bases from J, leaving 12 bases between. The CDR3 reads CASSIGLVGNEQYF. The DNA of the CDR3 is TGTGCCAGTAGTATAGGACTAGTCGGTAACGAGCAGTACTTC.

Note on this clone: The sample has other DNA sequences that encode this CDR3 too. The gene calls are TRBV20-1 and TRBJ1-2, with D unresolved. From germline, CDR1 is DFQATT and CDR2 SNEGSKA (reference sequence). This CDR3 comprises 10 residues. The CDR3 is CSVGLYGYTF. Written as DNA, the CDR3 is TGCAGCGTCGGGCTCTATGGCTACACCTTC.

This clone showed up just once. The chain joins TRBV28 to TRBJ2-7; D is possibly TRBD1 (5 bases). The CDR3 extends over 13 amino acids. Germline loops: CDR1 MDHEN, CDR2 SYDVKM. Deletions cut 11 bases from V and 2 bases from J, with 16 bases between. The chain's CDR3 is CAARATGAYEQYF. The CDR3 coding sequence is TGTGCCGCCCGGGCCACAGGAGCCTACGAGCAGTACTTC.

CDR3 DNA: TGCAGTGCCGGGGTCCAAGAGACCCAGTACTTC. As protein: CSAGVQETQYF. The rearrangement links TRBV20-1 to TRBJ2-5; TRBD2 might be the D (5 bases). Germline V lookup: CDR1 DFQATT, CDR2 SNEGSKA (reference sequence). The length of the CDR3 is 11 residues. The V end lost 6 bases, the J end lost 1 base, and 6 bases lay between the germline ends.

The chain recombines TRBV6-4 with TRBJ1-5, with TRBD1 identical over 7 bases. V shed 3 bases and J 3 bases; nucleotides not matched to a gene: 11. The CDR3 is made up of 17 amino acids. CDR1 is MRHNA and CDR2 is SNTAGT in the germline V gene. The CDR3 sequence: CASSEDRPNGPNQPQHF. CDR3 nucleotides: TGTGCCAGCAGTGAGGACAGGCCAAATGGTCCCAATCAGCCCCAGCATTTT.

CDR3 in amino acids: CASLSQGNTEAFF. In DNA, the CDR3 is TGTGCCAGCCTAAGCCAAGGAAACACTGAAGCTTTCTTT. This chain connects TRBV18 to TRBJ1-1; the D is unclear. Germline lookup yields CDR1 KGHSH and CDR2 LQKENI. The CDR3 runs 13 residues. The V and J ends lost 8 bases and 2 bases respectively, with 12 bases between them.

The chain couples TRBV6-5 to TRBJ2-5, with 8 bases that match TRBD1. Germline CDR1 is MNHEY and CDR2 is SVGAGI. This CDR3 is built from 16 residues. J lost 1 base, V lost 2 bases, and 6 bases had no gene match. CDR3 in amino acids: CASSYQTGVLQETQYF. The DNA of the CDR3 is TGTGCCAGCAGTTACCAGACAGGGGTCCTCCAAGAGACCCAGTACTTC.

This rearrangement joins TRBV27 to TRBJ2-7; TRBD2 matches at 9 bases. This CDR3 region has 13 residues. V lost 6 bases to trimming and J lost 7 bases; unmatched junction nucleotides: 7. Germline V gene data show CDR1 as MNHEY and CDR2 as SMNVEV (reference sequence). The CDR3 region has the DNA TGTGCCAGCAGCCAGAGACTAGCGGATGAGCAGTACTTC. This translates into CASSQRLADEQYF.

The chain combines TRBV29-1 with TRBJ2-5; 10 bases fit TRBD2. Germline V gene sequence: CDR1 SQVTM, CDR2 ANQGSEA. V was clipped by 6 bases and J by 2 bases; unmatched bases: 3. CDR3 length: 13 amino acids. Here the CDR3 reads CSVPLAGQETQYF. The CDR3, as DNA: TGCAGCGTCCCACTAGCGGGGCAAGAGACCCAGTACTTC.

As DNA, the CDR3 is TGTGCCAGTAGTCGTGGGGAGGGACAGGGGACTAACGAGCAGTACTTC. Translated, it gives CASSRGEGQGTNEQYF. The chain joins TRBV19 to TRBJ2-7; TRBD1 matches 10 bases. Germline V gives CDR1 LNHDA, CDR2 SQIVND (reference sequence). This CDR3 region has 16 residues. V was pared by 5 bases and J by 5 bases, with 12 bases of the junction left unmatched.